This paragraph covers one T cell receptor (beta chain) sequence. One end of the junction fails to match germline, which may point to a read error. Amplifying from RNA transcripts, the study obtained TCR beta CDR3 regions. An initial RT-PCR round employing HTBI primers preceded a second-round multiplex PCR. TCRdb analysed the multiplex PCR reads with MiXCR anew, one entry per CDR3 protein. The repertoire includes around 670,000 distinct CDR3 sequences, 40% of them detected once, and approximately 46% sits in the top ten. The source of the sample is a study of Graves' ophthalmopathy and Graves' hyperthyroidism. The CDR3 totals 14 residues. Germline assignment: CDR1 WSHSY and CDR2 SAAADI.

The V call is TRBV10-2, the J call TRBJ1-6; 7 nucleotides agree with TRBD1. The sample comprised peripheral blood. The source is an adult man with Graves' ophthalmopathy. CDR3 in amino acids: CASSVWGQTELGLF. The CDR3 DNA reads as TGCGCCAGCAGTGTATGGGGACAGACTGAATTGGGCCTATTT.